Below, 30 T cell receptor beta chains from the same sample are listed, as sequenced in a study of shared clonotypes between healthy human individuals (TCRdb year 2020). The library was obtained by the immunoSEQ multiplex PCR assay. TCRdb retrieved this table from immuneACCESS and kept in-frame rearrangements only. Not all clones are present; in checked studies, unresolved V genes account for under half, and no reason is known for the remainder. Within this sample are a few hundred thousand clones, with 65% to 70% of them counted one time only. The ten largest clones capture roughly 10% of the sample. Sequenced input: memory CD4+ T cells sorted from blood. The cell subset or site label corresponds to: CD45RA-negative fraction. The receptors stem from a man aged 25 to 45 in good health.

The chain combines TRBV21-1 with TRBJ2-3; TRBD2 reflects the table's D call only, with no check against the DNA. TRBV21-1 is given as a pseudogene. CDR3 length: 16 residues. CDR3 bases: TGTGCCAGCAGCAACCCGACTAGCGGGGAGCCAGATACGCAGTATTTT. It encodes CASSNPTSGEPDTQYF.

This clone has a handful of counts. This chain joins TRBV15 and TRBJ1-5, with unresolved D. Trimming took off 2 bases at V and 3 bases at J, with 14 bases between the two ends. The germline CDR1 and CDR2 sequences are LNHNV and YYDKDF (reference sequence). This CDR3 has 16 amino acids. CDR3 sequence reads: CATSRPTGVLNQPQHF. The CDR3 DNA follows: TGTGCCACCAGCAGACCGACCGGGGTCCTCAATCAGCCCCAGCATTTT.

This chain connects TRBV25-1 to TRBJ1-4; TRBD1 might be the D (6 bases). Between the trimmed V and J ends, which lost 1 base and 2 bases, there was a span of 17 bases. The CDR3 covers 18 residues. Germline lookup yields CDR1 MGHDK and CDR2 SYGVNS. The CDR3 nucleotides are TGTGCCAGCAGTGAATTACCAGGACCTAGGGGGACTAATGAAAAACTGTTTTTT. The encoded protein is CASSELPGPRGTNEKLFF. Full variable domain (missing parts from reference TRBV25-1 and TRBJ1-4): EADIYQTPRYLVIGTGKKITLECSQTMGHDKMYWYQQDPGMELHLIHYSYGVNSTEKGDLSSESTVSRIRTEHFPLTLESARPSHTSQYLCASSELPGPRGTNEKLFFGSGTQLSVL.

The chain links TRBV6-1 to TRBJ1-2; D gene unclear. V was cut by 3 bases and J by 6 bases, with 14 bases left in between. The germline CDR1 and CDR2 sequences are MNHNS and SASEGT. The CDR3 totals 14 residues. As DNA, the CDR3 is TGTGCCAGCAGTGAGGTCTGGGGAGGTAATGGCTACACCTTC. This sequence encodes CASSEVWGGNGYTF.

V and J are TRBV2 and TRBJ2-2; 14 nucleotides match TRBD2. With V trimmed by 9 bases and J by 6 bases, 9 bases remained unmatched. This CDR3 has 16 amino acids. Germline CDR1 is SNHLY and CDR2 is FYNNEI. The CDR3 loop is CARTGTSGSSSGELFF. CDR3 DNA: TGTGCCAGAACCGGGACTAGCGGGAGTAGTTCCGGGGAGCTGTTTTTT.

J is TRBJ2-7 and V is TRBV7-2; 8 bases align to TRBD1. CDR3 length: 15 amino acids. V lost 5 bases to trimming and J lost 4 bases; unmatched junction nucleotides: 10. The V gene's germline CDR1 is SGHTA and CDR2 FQGNSA. The CDR3 region is CASSPRQGSIYEQYF. As DNA, the CDR3 is TGTGCCAGCAGCCCTAGACAGGGGTCAATATACGAGCAGTACTTC.

The V gene is TRBV28, the J gene TRBJ2-1; 8 bases map to TRBD2. Germline V gene lookup returns CDR1 MDHEN and CDR2 SYDVKM. Germline trimming cut 5 bases from V and 5 bases from J; bases unmatched to any gene: 11. This CDR3 is 16 amino acids long. The CDR3 DNA reads TGTGCCAGCAGTCTCCCTCGGACTAGCAGAAACAATGAGCAGTTCTTC. Amino acid sequence: CASSLPRTSRNNEQFF. The variable domain in full, with the rest retrieved from reference TRBV28 and TRBJ2-1, is DVKVTQSSRYLVKRTGEKVFLECVQDMDHENMFWYRQDPGLGLRLIYFSYDVKMKEKGDIPEGYSVSREKKERFSLILESASTNQTSMYLCASSLPRTSRNNEQFFGPGTRLTVL.

This clone was observed a handful of times. The genes are TRBV9 and TRBJ2-3; no reliable D call. Germline CDR1 is SGDLS and CDR2 is YYNGEE. Between the trimmed V and J ends, which lost 3 bases and 6 bases, there was a span of 11 bases. The CDR3 has 13 residues. The CDR3 sequence is CASSGERRDTQYF. In DNA form, the CDR3 reads TGTGCCAGCAGCGGAGAAAGACGGGATACGCAGTATTTT.

The chain links TRBV19 to TRBJ2-3, with D maybe TRBD1 (6 bases). Trimming shortened V by 6 bases and J by 3 bases, and 19 bases separated the two germline ends. This CDR3 spans 16 amino acids. Per the germline V gene, CDR1 is LNHDA and CDR2 is SQIVND (reference sequence). CDR3 amino acids: CASSPRMGAGTDTQYF. DNA of the CDR3: TGTGCCAGTAGCCCGCGTATGGGGGCTGGTACAGATACGCAGTATTTT.

The chain employs TRBV19 and TRBJ2-7; tentative D call: TRBD1 (6 bases). The CDR3 loop spans 12 amino acids. V gave up 4 bases and J gave up 3 bases, with 7 bases separating them. Germline CDR1 is LNHDA and CDR2 is SQIVND (reference sequence). The CDR3 is CASSKDSYEQYF. CDR3 sequence (DNA): TGTGCCAGTAGTAAGGACAGCTACGAGCAGTACTTC.

The V gene is TRBV19, the J gene TRBJ2-7; 9 bases agree with TRBD1. There are 15 residues in the CDR3. V shed 4 bases and J 4 bases; nucleotides not matched to a gene: 8. CDR1 is LNHDA, CDR2 SQIVND, per germline (reference sequence). The CDR3 protein is CASSTVGQGIYEQYF. Here the CDR3 DNA reads TGTGCCAGTAGTACGGTGGGACAGGGAATTTACGAGCAGTACTTC.

This clone was counted only a few times. The V and J genes are TRBV5-6 and TRBJ2-3; D is uncertain. Germline CDR1 is SGHDT and CDR2 is YYEEEE. Trimming cost V 4 bases and J 7 bases, with 7 bases left between them. This CDR3 is 11 amino acids long. In DNA form, the CDR3 reads TGTGCCAGCAGCCGGTCAAATACGCAGTATTTT. Protein product: CASSRSNTQYF.

This chain links TRBV6-4 with TRBJ2-1; no clear D gene. CDR3 size: 14 residues. CDR1 MRHNA and CDR2 SNTAGT come from the germline V gene. Trimming cost V 9 bases and J 8 bases, with 20 bases left between them. The CDR3 region has the DNA TGTGCCAGTTCTAAGGACCTCCGCAGTCATGAGCAGTTCTTC. Protein: CASSKDLRSHEQFF.

The V gene is TRBV15, the J gene TRBJ2-1; D is ambiguous. This CDR3 comprises 14 residues. The V gene's germline CDR1 is LNHNV and CDR2 YYDKDF (reference sequence). The V end was cut by 0 bases, the J end by 3 bases, with 6 bases between. The CDR3 sequence is CATSRDLGYNEQFF. CDR3 bases: TGTGCCACCAGCAGAGACCTCGGCTACAATGAGCAGTTCTTC.

The chain recombines TRBV7-3 with TRBJ2-7; D gene unclear. Germline V gives CDR1 SGHTA, CDR2 FQGTGA. Trimming stripped 2 bases from V and 2 bases from J, with 7 bases between. There are 13 residues in the CDR3. The CDR3, as DNA: TGTGCCAGCAGCTTATCACGGACCTACGAGCAGTACTTC. It translates to CASSLSRTYEQYF.

The chain employs TRBV14 and TRBJ2-1, with 12 bases that match TRBD2. The CDR3 totals 15 residues. CDR1 and CDR2 from the germline V gene are SGHDN and FVKESK. The trim removed 5 bases at V and 10 bases at J, leaving 9 bases unmatched. The CDR3: CASSIRLAGDEEQFF. The CDR3 DNA reads TGTGCCAGCAGCATCCGACTAGCGGGAGATGAAGAGCAGTTCTTC.

This chain connects TRBV19 to TRBJ2-3; TRBD2 is a possible D gene (6 bases). Germline V gives CDR1 LNHDA, CDR2 SQIVND (reference sequence). The length of the CDR3 is 15 residues. V lost 4 bases, J lost 0 bases, and 11 bases lay in between. The DNA for the CDR3 is TGTGCCAGTAGTACGGGACTTATTAGCACAGATACGCAGTATTTT. Translation: CASSTGLISTDTQYF.

This clone has at least ten counts. The V call is TRBV9, the J call TRBJ2-2; D gene unclear. V was cut by 2 bases and J by 6 bases, with 11 bases left in between. The germline gives CDR1 SGDLS, CDR2 YYNGEE. CDR3 size: 14 residues. In DNA, the CDR3 is TGTGCCAGCAGCGTCATGCGCGATCCCGGGGAGCTGTTTTTT. This sequence encodes CASSVMRDPGELFF.

With regard to this clone: A much larger clone is a single base away; this may be a read error. The chain uses TRBV11-2 and TRBJ1-2; D uncertain. The CDR3 consists of 12 residues. Per germline, CDR1 SGHAT and CDR2 FQNNGV. V was trimmed by 0 bases and J by 4 bases, leaving 3 bases between them. CDR3 nucleotide sequence: TGTGCCAGCAGCTTAGAGGGCTATGGCTACACCTTC. The encoded protein is CASSLEGYGYTF.

The rearrangement uses TRBV6-5 and TRBJ2-1; TRBD2 aligns across 7 bases. Germline assignment: CDR1 MNHEY and CDR2 SVGAGI. Trimming took 2 bases from V and 11 from J; bases not matched to a gene: 9. The CDR3 has 14 residues. The CDR3 DNA follows: TGTGCCAGCAGTTACACGGGGACTACCCTAAAGCAGTTCTTC. It encodes CASSYTGTTLKQFF.

The gene calls are TRBV6-4 and TRBJ2-1; TRBD2 matches 10 bases. There are 15 residues in the CDR3. Losses at the gene ends were 0 bases for V and 4 bases for J; bases not matched to a gene: 0. From germline, CDR1 is MRHNA and CDR2 SNTAGT. DNA of the CDR3: TGTGCCAGCAGTGACTCAGCGGGAGGGTACAATGAGCAGTTCTTC. Protein sequence: CASSDSAGGYNEQFF.

The chain has TRBV5-5 and TRBJ2-7, with D unclear. The CDR3 runs to 12 residues. Germline CDR1 is SGHKS and CDR2 is YYEKEE (reference sequence). With 3 bases removed from V and 2 bases from J, the gap between germline ends came to 6 bases. In nucleotides, the CDR3 is TGTGCCAGCAGCTCCCTCACCTACGAGCAGTACTTC. It yields the protein CASSSLTYEQYF.

The chain uses TRBV15 and TRBJ2-2; 12 bases line up with TRBD2. The CDR3 spans 17 residues. Germline values: CDR1 LNHNV, CDR2 YYDKDF (reference sequence). V was clipped by 0 bases and J by 4 bases; unmatched bases: 3. CDR3: CATSRDRLAGATGELFF. The CDR3 DNA reads TGTGCCACCAGCAGAGATCGACTAGCGGGGGCCACCGGGGAGCTGTTTTTT.

This chain uses TRBV10-3 with TRBJ2-7, with a weak D call TRBD1 (6 bases). The CDR3 has 12 amino acids. CDR1 ENHRY and CDR2 SYGVKD come from the germline V gene. V was cut by 10 bases and J by 2 bases, with 12 bases left in between. The CDR3 reads CATREGAYEQYF. The CDR3 DNA is TGTGCCACCCGAGAGGGGGCCTACGAGCAGTACTTC.

This clone has only a few counts. The V gene is TRBV5-5, the J gene TRBJ1-4, with D unclear. The V and J ends lost 5 bases and 10 bases respectively, with 18 bases between them. The CDR3 has 14 residues. Looked up from germline, CDR1 is SGHKS and CDR2 is YYEKEE (reference sequence). The DNA of the CDR3 is TGTGCCAGCAGTCTCCCCACCCAAGACGGAAAACTGTTTTTT. Amino acids: CASSLPTQDGKLFF.

Many counts were recorded for this clone. The CDR3 region has the DNA TGCGCCAGCAGTGAGTGGGACAGGGGGCAGCAGTACTTC. Residues: CASSEWDRGQQYF. V and J are TRBV10-2 and TRBJ2-7, with 12 nucleotides matching TRBD1. Losses at the gene ends were 1 base for V and 8 bases for J; bases not matched to a gene: 0. The CDR3 runs 13 residues. Per the germline V gene, CDR1 is WSHSY and CDR2 is SAAADI.

J is TRBJ1-5 and V is TRBV6-1; 9 bases are a match to TRBD1. V was clipped by 3 bases and J by 4 bases; unmatched bases: 4. The germline V gene encodes CDR1 MNHNS and CDR2 SASEGT. This CDR3 is built from 15 residues. The CDR3 DNA follows: TGTGCCAGCAGTGATCAGACAGGGGGGAATCAGCCCCAGCATTTT. This translates into CASSDQTGGNQPQHF.

This clone was recorded only once. The V gene is TRBV29-1, the J gene TRBJ1-1, with D perhaps TRBD1 (5 bases). The CDR3 has 14 residues. Germline CDR1 SQVTM, CDR2 ANQGSEA. V was pared by 4 bases and J by 2 bases, with 14 bases between. The CDR3: CSVARGTANTEAFF. The CDR3 DNA reads TGCAGCGTTGCCCGCGGGACGGCAAACACTGAAGCTTTCTTT. The entire variable domain, with the rest obtained from reference TRBV29-1 and TRBJ1-1, is as follows: SAVISQKPSRDICQRGTSLTIQCQVDSQVTMMFWYRQQPGQSLTLIATANQGSEATYESGFVIDKFPISRPNLTFSTLTVSNMSPEDSSIYLCSVARGTANTEAFFGQGTRLTVV.

J is TRBJ2-7 and V is TRBV7-2; 7 bases align to TRBD2. The CDR3 covers 15 residues. V was pared by 1 base and J by 5 bases, with 8 bases of the junction left unmatched. Germline lookup yields CDR1 SGHTA and CDR2 FQGNSA. The DNA for the CDR3 is TGTGCCAGCAGCTTAGTTGTTAGCGGGTCCCACGAGCAGTACTTC. Protein: CASSLVVSGSHEQYF.

The chain links TRBV18 to TRBJ2-5, with D hard to call. The CDR3 is made up of 12 amino acids. The germline V gene encodes CDR1 KGHSH and CDR2 LQKENI. V dropped 5 bases and J dropped 5 bases, with 9 bases sitting between them. The CDR3 coding sequence is TGTGCCAGCTCATTTATGTCGGAGACCCAGTACTTC. Its translation: CASSFMSETQYF.